This TCR beta chain was captured by sequencing in a study of T cells after posttransplantation cyclophosphamide. CDR1 and CDR2 (germline): SGHDT, YYEEEE. This CDR3 is 16 amino acids long. Unmatched junction bases numbered 9, after V lost 0 bases and J lost 4 bases. TCRdb keeps only in-frame clones here, not all; method: immunoSEQ multiplex PCR. Of 31,000 or so clones in the sample, approximately 90% were seen once. The naive gate required viable CD3+CD4+ or CD3+CD8+ cells with CCR7+CD45RA+CD45RO-CD95-CD27+CD28+ phenotype. This related bone marrow graft donor gave peripheral blood on the day of marrow donation. As to this clone: Its antigen is still unknown. The sample carries other DNA sequences with the same CDR3.

Study-level results: TRB overlap between skin or GI tissue T cells and blood was limited. Recipient CMV seropositivity and CMV reactivation strongly tracked TRB clonality.

The clonotype originates from an older woman in good health, CMV-negative, and a related stem cell transplant donor. The chain employs TRBV5-6 and TRBJ1-2; TRBD1 agrees at 7 bases. The sequencing sample was made of naive CD4+ T cells sorted from PBMCs. The chain's CDR3 is CASSLAPGQPLYGYTF. The CDR3 DNA is TGTGCCAGCAGCTTGGCCCCGGGACAGCCACTCTATGGCTACACCTTC.